The 25 T cell receptor beta chains below come from one sample, sequenced in a study of T-cell reconstitution after alpha-beta-depleted transplantation in children. A library of TCRbeta sequences, prepared with unique molecular identifiers, was generated. TCRdb reprocessed the PCR reads via MiXCR and lists one record per CDR3 protein. The data contain about 980,000 distinct CDR3 sequences, roughly 29% of them singletons. Sequenced material: PBMCs, mostly from graft donor cells, taken 360 days after TCRalphabeta/CD19-depleted stem cell transplant. The receptors derive from a boy under three years old who had a stem cell transplant for SCID, so the T cells may come from the graft donor.

This clonotype has a handful of counts. The V and J genes are TRBV7-9 and TRBJ1-1, with a possible D match to TRBD1 (5 bases). V was shortened by 2 bases and J by 5 bases, with 15 bases between the two germline ends. From germline, CDR1 is SEHNR and CDR2 FQNEAQ (reference sequence). This CDR3 has 15 amino acids. In nucleotides, the CDR3 is TGTGCCAGCAGCTTAAGGCAGGGTTGGTGGACTGAAGCTTTCTTT. Amino acids: CASSLRQGWWTEAFF. Full variable domain (outside the CDR3, taken from reference TRBV7-9 and TRBJ1-1): DTGVSQNPRHKITKRGQNVTFRCDPISEHNRLYWYRQTLGQGPEFLTYFQNEAQLEKSRLLSDRFSAERPKGSFSTLEIQRTEQGDSAMYLCASSLRQGWWTEAFFGQGTRLTVV.

The rearrangement uses TRBV12-3 or TRBV12-4 and TRBJ2-5; the D is unclear. The CDR3 runs 13 residues. V was shortened by 3 bases and J by 5 bases, with 10 bases between the two germline ends. The CDR3 DNA reads as TGTGCCAGCAGTTTTCATACGTTGGAGACCCAGTACTTC. Its translation: CASSFHTLETQYF.

This chain uses TRBV20-1 with TRBJ2-1; 12 bases match TRBD2. The length of the CDR3 is 22 residues. The germline V gene encodes CDR1 DFQATT and CDR2 SNEGSKA (reference sequence). J gave up 0 bases and V 6 bases, and 24 bases lay outside the gene matches. CDR3 bases: TGCAGTGCCCGATCCGCTATTACGCCACTAGCGGGGGGCCAGATCTCCTACAATGAGCAGTTCTTC. It codes for CSARSAITPLAGGQISYNEQFF.

The chain joins TRBV28 to TRBJ2-3; the match to TRBD2 covers 8 bases. V lost 4 bases, J lost 4 bases, and 7 bases stayed unmatched. The CDR3 covers 15 residues. From germline, CDR1 is MDHEN and CDR2 SYDVKM. In DNA, the CDR3 is TGTGCCAGCAGTTCCGGGGGGGCTCGGCCAGATACGCAGTATTTT. Its protein is CASSSGGARPDTQYF.

The rearrangement uses TRBV20-1 and TRBJ1-6; TRBD1 might be the D (5 bases). Germline loops: CDR1 DFQATT, CDR2 SNEGSKA (reference sequence). The CDR3 runs to 14 residues. Trimming stripped 6 bases from V and 7 bases from J, with 16 bases between. DNA of the CDR3: TGCAGTGCGCATCAGGGAATAAGGAATTCACCCCTCCACTTT. Translating it yields CSAHQGIRNSPLHF.

This chain uses TRBV15 with TRBJ1-4; D uncertain. The CDR3 totals 16 residues. V gave up 2 bases and J gave up 8 bases, with 18 bases separating them. The V gene's germline CDR1 is LNHNV and CDR2 YYDKDF (reference sequence). CDR3 nucleotide sequence: TGTGCCACCAGCAGAAAGATCTACCGTGCATACGAAAAACTGTTTTTT. Protein: CATSRKIYRAYEKLFF.

This clonotype was picked up many times. The J gene is TRBJ1-1, the V gene TRBV11-2, with D possibly being TRBD1 (5 bases). Germline CDR1 SGHAT, CDR2 FQNNGV. CDR3 length: 13 residues. V was shortened by 5 bases and J by 5 bases, with 12 bases between the two germline ends. The CDR3 loop is CASSLRDGTEAFF. The CDR3 DNA reads TGTGCCAGCAGCCTCCGGGACGGAACTGAAGCTTTCTTT.

The V gene is TRBV7-8, the J gene TRBJ1-4; D gene unclear. The germline V and J ends were trimmed by 1 base and 7 bases, with 10 bases remaining between them. The CDR3 loop spans 14 amino acids. Per the germline V gene, CDR1 is SGHVS and CDR2 is FQNEAQ. The CDR3 reads CASSLDWGSEKLFF. CDR3 sequence (DNA): TGTGCCAGCAGCTTAGATTGGGGTAGTGAAAAACTGTTTTTT.

The chain carries TRBV7-9 and TRBJ1-1; TRBD1 is a possible D gene (5 bases). The CDR3 has 17 residues. Germline values: CDR1 SEHNR, CDR2 FQNEAQ (reference sequence). Trimming removed 3 bases from V and 0 bases from J, with 17 bases in between. The CDR3 DNA follows: TGTGCCAGCAGCTTCTACTCGTGGGGGAGAATGAACACTGAAGCTTTCTTT. Amino acids: CASSFYSWGRMNTEAFF.

V and J are TRBV1 and TRBJ1-1; TRBD1, as called in the table, went unchecked against the DNA. TRBV1 is described as a pseudogene. This CDR3 comprises 16 residues. In DNA, the CDR3 is TGCACCAGCAGCCAAGATCCTGAAACCGGGACGACTGAAGCTTTCTTT. This translates into CTSSQDPETGTTEAFF.

The CDR3 sequence: CASSLRGLAGVPSSYNEQFF. The CDR3 DNA follows: TGTGCCAGCAGTTTAAGAGGGCTAGCGGGGGTTCCGAGCTCCTACAATGAGCAGTTCTTC. V usage is TRBV12-3 or TRBV12-4 and J usage is TRBJ2-1; TRBD2 matches 10 bases. V shed 2 bases, J shed 0 bases, and the junction held 13 bases outside the gene matches. There are 20 residues in the CDR3.

The chain has TRBV7-3 and TRBJ2-3, with 7 bases identical to TRBD2. The CDR3 contains 18 residues. V was pared by 3 bases and J by 4 bases, with 16 bases of the junction left unmatched. The germline V gene has CDR1 SGHTA and CDR2 FQGTGA. DNA of the CDR3: TGTGCCAGCAGCTTCTTAGGGAAACTGGGGAGGGCGGCAGATACGCAGTATTTT. Its translation is CASSFLGKLGRAADTQYF. The full variable domain, its missing parts supplied by reference TRBV7-3 and TRBJ2-3, is GAGVSQTPSNKVTEKGKYVELRCDPISGHTALYWYRQSLGQGPEFLIYFQGTGAADDSGLPNDRFFAVRPEGSVSTLKIQRTERGDSAVYLCASSFLGKLGRAADTQYFGPGTRLTVL.

The chain is built from TRBV19 and TRBJ2-1; D unclear. Germline CDR1 reads LNHDA; CDR2 reads SQIVND (reference sequence). The V and J ends lost 3 bases and 2 bases respectively, with 11 bases between them. The CDR3 is 15 amino acids. In DNA, the CDR3 is TGTGCCAGTAGTATTACGGGCCGGGCCTACAATGAGCAGTTCTTC. Its protein is CASSITGRAYNEQFF.

This clonotype was detected only a few times. This chain connects TRBV12-3 or TRBV12-4 to TRBJ2-4, with D perhaps TRBD1 or TRBD2 (5 bases each). The CDR3 is 14 amino acids. V was clipped by 6 bases and J by 4 bases, with 13 bases between them. DNA of the CDR3: TGTGCCAGCAGGCCCGGGACGGCAAAAAACATTCAGTACTTC. This sequence encodes CASRPGTAKNIQYF.

In this sample, this clonotype turned up a few times. The chain links TRBV29-1 to TRBJ2-3; D unresolved. The CDR3 is made up of 11 amino acids. Germline V gene sequence: CDR1 SQVTM, CDR2 ANQGSEA. V was clipped by 3 bases and J by 2 bases, with 3 bases between them. CDR3 nucleotides: TGCAGCGTTGACATCACAGATACGCAGTATTTT. It encodes CSVDITDTQYF.

This clonotype was found a few times. V gene TRBV29-1 combines with J gene TRBJ1-2, with D unresolved. V lost 4 bases and J lost 6, with 12 bases in between. The CDR3 contains 12 residues. The germline gives CDR1 SQVTM, CDR2 ANQGSEA. The CDR3 bases are TGCAGCGTTGTTCCCCACAGTCATGGCTACACCTTC. This codes for CSVVPHSHGYTF.

In its sample, this clonotype was seen a few times. The rearrangement links TRBV10-3 to TRBJ2-5; 7 bases match TRBD1. The junction had 11 bases not matched to a gene; V was cut back by 6 bases and J by 4 bases. The CDR3 totals 15 residues. Germline V lookup: CDR1 ENHRY, CDR2 SYGVKD. CDR3 sequence reads: CAISPRQGERETQYF. Written as DNA, the CDR3 is TGTGCCATCAGCCCCCGACAGGGAGAACGAGAGACCCAGTACTTC.

The rearrangement joins TRBV7-9 to TRBJ2-1, with D unclear. The CDR3 has 12 amino acids. Trimming cost V 0 bases and J 8 bases, with 5 bases left between them. CDR1 and CDR2 from the germline V gene are SEHNR and FQNEAQ (reference sequence). CDR3 loop: CASSLAYDEQFF. CDR3 DNA: TGTGCCAGCAGCTTAGCGTACGATGAGCAGTTCTTC.

The sample holds a few counts of this clonotype. The chain combines TRBV9 with TRBJ2-1; possible D gene TRBD2, 7 bases. The CDR3 is 15 amino acids. Germline V lookup: CDR1 SGDLS, CDR2 YYNGEE. Trimming shortened V by 0 bases and J by 2 bases, and 9 bases separated the two germline ends. CDR3 nucleotides: TGTGCCAGCAGCGTAGAGGGGGGGGCCTACAATGAGCAGTTCTTC. Translated: CASSVEGGAYNEQFF.

V is TRBV28 and J is TRBJ1-5, with TRBD1 as a possible D gene (6 bases). Germline lookup yields CDR1 MDHEN and CDR2 SYDVKM. Trimming removed 5 bases from V and 7 bases from J, with 18 bases in between. This CDR3 spans 15 amino acids. The CDR3 sequence: CASSLQGRGEQPQHF. The CDR3 DNA sequence: TGTGCCAGCAGTCTCCAGGGGAGAGGTGAGCAGCCCCAGCATTTT.

J is TRBJ2-2 and V is TRBV5-1; perhaps D is TRBD1 or TRBD2 (5 bases each). V shed 4 bases and J shed 0 bases, with 10 bases lying between them. The CDR3 consists of 15 residues. Germline loops: CDR1 SGHRS, CDR2 YFSETQ. The CDR3 DNA reads as TGCGCCAGCAGCACCGGGGCATCGAACACCGGGGAGCTGTTTTTT. Translation gives CASSTGASNTGELFF.

CDR3 amino acids: CAWAQTPNTGELFF. CDR3 DNA: TGTGCCTGGGCCCAGACTCCTAACACCGGGGAGCTGTTTTTT. The rearrangement uses TRBV30 and TRBJ2-2; D gene ambiguous. The CDR3 loop spans 14 amino acids. The V gene's germline CDR1 is GTSNPN and CDR2 SVGIG (reference sequence). V lost 5 bases, J lost 2 bases, and 12 bases lay in between.

This clonotype was recorded a few times. This sequence joins TRBV4-1 and TRBJ2-1, with 7 bases lining up with TRBD1. The junction had 10 bases not matched to a gene; V was cut back by 2 bases and J by 6 bases. Germline assignment: CDR1 MGHRA and CDR2 YSYEKL. CDR3 length: 16 amino acids. CDR3 sequence: CASSQYQQGPLNEQFF. CDR3 DNA sequence: TGCGCCAGCAGCCAATACCAACAGGGGCCTCTCAATGAGCAGTTCTTC.

This clonotype came up a few times. This rearrangement joins TRBV10-3 to TRBJ2-1, with 10 bases matching TRBD1. CDR3 length: 15 residues. Germline V lookup: CDR1 ENHRY, CDR2 SYGVKD. V trimming: 7 bases; J trimming: 7 bases; junction bases outside the gene matches: 10. In DNA form, the CDR3 reads TGTGCCATCACCGCTCCGGGACAGGGGAAAAATGAGCAGTTCTTC. Translation: CAITAPGQGKNEQFF.

The chain recombines TRBV4-2 with TRBJ2-1, with D tentatively TRBD2 (5 bases). The CDR3 has 18 amino acids. V lost 0 bases to trimming and J lost 4 bases, with 19 bases between them. Germline V lookup: CDR1 LGHNA, CDR2 YNFKEQ. The DNA for the CDR3 is TGTGCCAGCAGCCAAGAAAATGTCCTAGCTCTGGGTTACAATGAGCAGTTCTTC. It yields the protein CASSQENVLALGYNEQFF.